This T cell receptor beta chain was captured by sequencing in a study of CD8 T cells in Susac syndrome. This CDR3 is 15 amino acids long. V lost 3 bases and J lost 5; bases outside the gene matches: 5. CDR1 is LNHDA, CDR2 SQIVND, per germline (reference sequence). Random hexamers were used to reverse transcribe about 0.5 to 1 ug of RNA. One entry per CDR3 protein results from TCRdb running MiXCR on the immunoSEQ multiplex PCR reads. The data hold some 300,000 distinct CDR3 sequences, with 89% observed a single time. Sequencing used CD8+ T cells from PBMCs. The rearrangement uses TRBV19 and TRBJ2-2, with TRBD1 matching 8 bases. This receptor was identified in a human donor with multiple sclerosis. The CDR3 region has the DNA TGTGCCAGTAGTATCGGTGACAGGGGAACCGGGGAGCTGTTTTTT. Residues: CASSIGDRGTGELFF.